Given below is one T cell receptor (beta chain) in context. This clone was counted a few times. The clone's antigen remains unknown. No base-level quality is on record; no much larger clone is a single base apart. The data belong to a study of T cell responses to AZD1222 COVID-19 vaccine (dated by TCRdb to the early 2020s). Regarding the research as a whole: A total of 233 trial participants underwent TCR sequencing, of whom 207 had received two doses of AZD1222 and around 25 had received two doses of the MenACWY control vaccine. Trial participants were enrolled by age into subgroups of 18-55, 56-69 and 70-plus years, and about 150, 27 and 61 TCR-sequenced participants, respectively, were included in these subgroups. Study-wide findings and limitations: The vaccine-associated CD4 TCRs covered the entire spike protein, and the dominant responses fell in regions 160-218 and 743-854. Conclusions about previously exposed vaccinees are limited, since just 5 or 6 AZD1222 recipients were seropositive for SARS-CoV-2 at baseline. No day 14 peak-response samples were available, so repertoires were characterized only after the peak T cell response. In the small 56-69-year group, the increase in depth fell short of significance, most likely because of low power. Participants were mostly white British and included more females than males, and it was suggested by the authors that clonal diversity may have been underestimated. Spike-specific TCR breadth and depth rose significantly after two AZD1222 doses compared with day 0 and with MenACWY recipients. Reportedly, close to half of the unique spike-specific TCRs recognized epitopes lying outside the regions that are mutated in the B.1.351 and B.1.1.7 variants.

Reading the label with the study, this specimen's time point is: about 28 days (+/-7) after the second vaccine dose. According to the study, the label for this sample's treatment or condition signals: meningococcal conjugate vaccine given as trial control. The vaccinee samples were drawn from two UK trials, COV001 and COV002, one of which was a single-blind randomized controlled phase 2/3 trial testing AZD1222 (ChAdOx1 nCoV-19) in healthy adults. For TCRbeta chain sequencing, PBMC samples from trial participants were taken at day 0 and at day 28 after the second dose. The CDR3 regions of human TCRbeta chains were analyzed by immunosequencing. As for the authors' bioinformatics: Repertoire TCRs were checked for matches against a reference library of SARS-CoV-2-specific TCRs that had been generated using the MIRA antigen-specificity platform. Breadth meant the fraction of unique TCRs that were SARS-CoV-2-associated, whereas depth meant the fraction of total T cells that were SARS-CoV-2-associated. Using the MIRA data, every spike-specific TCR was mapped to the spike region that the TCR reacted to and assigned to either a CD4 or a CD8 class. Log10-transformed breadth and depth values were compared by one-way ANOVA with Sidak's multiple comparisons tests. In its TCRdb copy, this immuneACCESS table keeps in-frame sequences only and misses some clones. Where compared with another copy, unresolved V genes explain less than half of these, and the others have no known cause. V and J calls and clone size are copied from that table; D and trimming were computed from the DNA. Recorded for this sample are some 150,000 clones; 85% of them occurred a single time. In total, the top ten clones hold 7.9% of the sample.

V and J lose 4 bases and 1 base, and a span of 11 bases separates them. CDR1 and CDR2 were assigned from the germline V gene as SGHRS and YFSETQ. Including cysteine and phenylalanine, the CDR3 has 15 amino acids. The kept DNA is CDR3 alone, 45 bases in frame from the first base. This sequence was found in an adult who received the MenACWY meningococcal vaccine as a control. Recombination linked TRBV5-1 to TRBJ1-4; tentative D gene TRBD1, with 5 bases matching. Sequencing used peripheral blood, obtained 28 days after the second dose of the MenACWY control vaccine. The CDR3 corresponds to CASSMGRVTNEKLFF. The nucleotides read TGCGCCAGCAGCATGGGGCGGGTAACTAATGAAAAACTGTTTTTT.